This T cell receptor (beta chain) appears in the sequencing data of a study of lymphopenia after photon versus proton radiotherapy. As to this clone: The antigen remains undetermined.

Study results and limitations: Relative stability marked proton patients; photon patients lost diversity and naive cells. Survival link was tested only in deceased patients; proton benefit remains a possibility.

Sequenced by immunoSEQ multiplex PCR; TCRdb stores in-frame clones only, minus some. Seen here are 55,000 to 85,000 clones, 80% to 95% observed once, and the top ten hold over 2%. The specimen was peripheral blood, collected from a patient treated with photon-based radiotherapy. The receptor's source is a woman aged 40 to 55 with cholangiocarcinoma.

The CDR3 loop is CASSAQVTTEAFF. CDR3 coding DNA: TGTGCCAGCAGCGCCCAGGTTACCACTGAAGCTTTCTTT. The chain carries TRBV9 and TRBJ1-1; no clear D gene. The V and J ends lost 3 bases and 4 bases respectively, with 10 bases between them. This CDR3 comprises 13 residues. In germline, CDR1 is SGDLS, CDR2 YYNGEE.